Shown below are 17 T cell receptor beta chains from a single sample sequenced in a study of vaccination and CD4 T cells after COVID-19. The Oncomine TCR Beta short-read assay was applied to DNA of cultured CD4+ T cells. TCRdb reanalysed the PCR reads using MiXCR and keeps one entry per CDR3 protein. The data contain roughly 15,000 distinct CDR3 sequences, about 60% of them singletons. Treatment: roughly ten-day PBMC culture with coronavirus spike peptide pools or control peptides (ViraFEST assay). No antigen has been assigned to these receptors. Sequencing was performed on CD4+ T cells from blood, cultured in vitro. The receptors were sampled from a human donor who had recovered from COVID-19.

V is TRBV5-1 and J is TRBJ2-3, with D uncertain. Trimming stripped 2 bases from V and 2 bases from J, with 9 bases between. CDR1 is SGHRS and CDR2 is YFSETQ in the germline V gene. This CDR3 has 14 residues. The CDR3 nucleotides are TGCGCCAGCAGCTTTCAAGCTTTCACAGATACGCAGTATTTT. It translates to CASSFQAFTDTQYF.

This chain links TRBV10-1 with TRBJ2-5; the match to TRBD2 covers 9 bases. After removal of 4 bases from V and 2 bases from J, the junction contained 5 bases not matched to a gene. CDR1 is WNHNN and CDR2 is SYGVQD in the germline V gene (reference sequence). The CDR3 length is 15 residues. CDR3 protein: CASSGSGRSQETQYF. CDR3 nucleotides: TGCGCCAGCAGTGGTAGCGGGAGAAGTCAAGAGACCCAGTACTTC.

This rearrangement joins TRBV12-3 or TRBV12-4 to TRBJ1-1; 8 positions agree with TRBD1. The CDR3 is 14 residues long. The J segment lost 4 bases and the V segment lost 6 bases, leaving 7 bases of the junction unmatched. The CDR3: CASSSGGGGTEAFF. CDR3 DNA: TGTGCCAGCAGCTCAGGGGGCGGCGGCACTGAAGCTTTCTTT.

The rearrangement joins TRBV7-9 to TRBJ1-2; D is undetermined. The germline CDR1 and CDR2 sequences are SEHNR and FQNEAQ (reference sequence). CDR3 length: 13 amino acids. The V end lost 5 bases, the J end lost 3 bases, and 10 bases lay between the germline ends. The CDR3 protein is CASSARTDYGYTF. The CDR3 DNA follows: TGTGCCAGCAGCGCCCGGACGGACTATGGCTACACCTTC.

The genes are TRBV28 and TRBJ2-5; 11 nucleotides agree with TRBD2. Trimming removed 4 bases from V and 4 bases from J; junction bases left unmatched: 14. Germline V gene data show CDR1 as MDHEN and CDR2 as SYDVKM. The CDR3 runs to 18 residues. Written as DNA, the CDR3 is TGTGCCAGCAGTTACACTAGCGGGAGTTCGGAGATGGGAGAGACCCAGTACTTC. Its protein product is CASSYTSGSSEMGETQYF.

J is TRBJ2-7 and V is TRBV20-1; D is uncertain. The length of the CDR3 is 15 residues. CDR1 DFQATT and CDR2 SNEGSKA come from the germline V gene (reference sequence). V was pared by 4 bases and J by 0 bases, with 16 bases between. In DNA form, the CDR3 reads TGCAGTGCTAATGAGCCGCCACGCAGCTCCTACGAGCAGTACTTC. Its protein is CSANEPPRSSYEQYF.

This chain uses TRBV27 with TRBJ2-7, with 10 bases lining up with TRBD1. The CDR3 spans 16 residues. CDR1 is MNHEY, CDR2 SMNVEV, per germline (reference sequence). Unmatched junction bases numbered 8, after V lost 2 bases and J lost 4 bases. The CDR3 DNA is TGTGCCAGCAGTTTAACCGGGACAGGGGTGTTGTACGAGCAGTACTTC. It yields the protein CASSLTGTGVLYEQYF.

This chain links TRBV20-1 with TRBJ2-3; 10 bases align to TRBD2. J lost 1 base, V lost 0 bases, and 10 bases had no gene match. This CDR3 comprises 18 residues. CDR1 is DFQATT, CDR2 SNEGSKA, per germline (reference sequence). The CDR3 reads CSARDPSGRRYGTDTQYF. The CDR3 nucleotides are TGCAGTGCTAGAGATCCTAGCGGGAGACGCTACGGCACAGATACGCAGTATTTT.

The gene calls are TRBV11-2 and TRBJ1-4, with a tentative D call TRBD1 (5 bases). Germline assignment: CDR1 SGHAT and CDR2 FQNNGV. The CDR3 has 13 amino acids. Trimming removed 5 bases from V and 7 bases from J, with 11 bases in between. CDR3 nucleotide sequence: TGTGCCAGCAGCCGGGATGGGGCTGAAAAACTGTTTTTT. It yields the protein CASSRDGAEKLFF.

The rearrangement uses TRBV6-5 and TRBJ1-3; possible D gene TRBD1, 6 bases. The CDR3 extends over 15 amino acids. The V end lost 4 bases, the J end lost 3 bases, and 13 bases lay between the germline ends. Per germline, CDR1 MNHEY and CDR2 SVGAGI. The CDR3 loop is CASSSTGRFGNTIYF. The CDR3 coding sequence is TGTGCCAGCAGTTCAACAGGGAGGTTTGGAAACACCATATATTTT.

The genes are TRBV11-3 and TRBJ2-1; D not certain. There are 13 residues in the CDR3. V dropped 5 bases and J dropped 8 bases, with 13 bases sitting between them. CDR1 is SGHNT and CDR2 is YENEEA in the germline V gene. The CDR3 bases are TGTGCCAGCAGCGGCAGAACAGATCATGAGCAGTTCTTC. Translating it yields CASSGRTDHEQFF.

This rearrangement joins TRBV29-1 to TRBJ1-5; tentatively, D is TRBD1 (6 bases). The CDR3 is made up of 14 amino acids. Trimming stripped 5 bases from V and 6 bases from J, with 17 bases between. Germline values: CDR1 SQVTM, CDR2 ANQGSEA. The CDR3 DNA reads TGCAGCGTTCGTCGCGGGGGGGGCGGTCAGCCCCAGCATTTT. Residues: CSVRRGGGGQPQHF.

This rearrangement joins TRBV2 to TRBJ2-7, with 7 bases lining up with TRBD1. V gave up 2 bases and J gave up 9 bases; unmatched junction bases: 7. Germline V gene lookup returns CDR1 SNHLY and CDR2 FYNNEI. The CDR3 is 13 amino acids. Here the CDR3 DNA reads TGTGCCAGCAGTGAACAAACTCGACAGGGGCAGTACTTC. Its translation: CASSEQTRQGQYF.

The CDR3 DNA follows: TGCAGTGCAAAAAGGGGGGGGAGTGAAACTGAAGCTTTCTTT. This gives the protein CSAKRGGSETEAFF. The V and J genes are TRBV20-1 and TRBJ1-1; possible D gene TRBD1, 6 bases. CDR1 is DFQATT and CDR2 is SNEGSKA in the germline V gene (reference sequence). The CDR3 consists of 14 residues. Trimming stripped 6 bases from V and 5 bases from J, with 19 bases between.

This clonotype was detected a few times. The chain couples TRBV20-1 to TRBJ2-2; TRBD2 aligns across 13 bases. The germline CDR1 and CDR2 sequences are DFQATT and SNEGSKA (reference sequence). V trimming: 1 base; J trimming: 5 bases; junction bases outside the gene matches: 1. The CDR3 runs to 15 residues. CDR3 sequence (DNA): TGCAGTGCTAGAGGGGGACTAGCGGGAACCGGGGAGCTGTTTTTT. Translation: CSARGGLAGTGELFF.

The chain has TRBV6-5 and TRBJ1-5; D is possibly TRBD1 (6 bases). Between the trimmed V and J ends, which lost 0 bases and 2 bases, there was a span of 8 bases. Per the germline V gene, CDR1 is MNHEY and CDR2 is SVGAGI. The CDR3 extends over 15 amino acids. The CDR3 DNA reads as TGTGCCAGCAGTTACTCGGCAGGGGGCAATCAGCCCCAGCATTTT. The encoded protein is CASSYSAGGNQPQHF.

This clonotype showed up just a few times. In DNA form, the CDR3 reads TGTGCCAGCACTACAGGTACAACTAATGAAAAACTGTTTTTT. This encodes CASTTGTTNEKLFF. This chain uses TRBV28 with TRBJ1-4; D perhaps matches TRBD1 (5 bases). Deletions cut 7 bases from V and 0 bases from J, with 9 bases between. The CDR3 loop spans 14 amino acids. CDR1 and CDR2 from the germline V gene are MDHEN and SYDVKM.